Listed below are T cell receptor beta chains from one sample, sequenced in a study of blood T cell repertoires in COVID-19. The repertoire was sequenced with immunoSEQ multiplex PCR; TCRdb's copy has only in-frame clones and lacks some. The profile shows roughly 250,000 clones, 86% of them singletons. The sample taken for sequencing was peripheral blood. The receptor source for this set is a woman aged 30 to 39 with COVID-19, enrolled during active disease. Both conserved end residues are part of each CDR3.

v_call	cdr3_length	cdr3_aa
TRBV19	15	CASSIVAGGNSPLHF
TRBV5-1	16	CASSLTGQPSDEKLFF
TRBV4-1	14	CASVGETNTGELFF
TRBV20-1	11	CSAFSGDGYTF
TRBV18	17	CASSPLIGGGLGNTIYF
TRBV2	15	CASSGPGRGRDTQYF
TRBV9	16	CASSPWTSPRQHIQYF
TRBV5-1	15	CASSFDTRSTDTQYF
TRBV30	14	CAWETRGRSDTQYF
TRBV3-1/TRBV3-2	15	CASSRGTGGRSIAFF
TRBV27	14	CASSLSGVTYEQYF
TRBV5-1	13	CASFSGPTDTQYF
TRBV11-2	13	CASRTGLKETQYF
TRBV7-2	15	CASSLGWTSTDTQYF
TRBV2	14	CASSSLAGGLEQFF
TRBV4-2	17	CASSPGLAGGPTDTQYF
TRBV6-5	16	CASSYYPNRGNYEQYF
TRBV6-5	13	CASSYAGDQPQHF
TRBV7-6	15	CASSLAGQGLYEQYF
TRBV29-1	11	CSVRPGGEQFF